This passage covers 13 T cell receptor beta chains from one sample sequenced in a study of T cell responses to AZD1222 COVID-19 vaccine. TCRdb's table, derived via immunoSEQ multiplex PCR, lists solely in-frame clones and lacks some. This sample has 80,000 to 100,000 clones, with roughly 85% found just once. This specimen was peripheral blood, taken 28 days after the second AZD1222 dose. The receptor source for this set is an adult who received the AZD1222 COVID-19 vaccine.

The rearrangement joins TRBV5-6 to TRBJ2-2; 11 positions match TRBD2. Trimming cost V 2 bases and J 3 bases; bases outside gene matches: 3. Germline V gene lookup returns CDR1 SGHDT and CDR2 YYEEEE. The CDR3 runs 16 residues. The CDR3 reads CASSFSGGADTGELFF. The CDR3, as DNA: TGTGCCAGCAGCTTTAGCGGGGGGGCCGACACCGGGGAGCTGTTTTTT.

The CDR3 is CASRGTSGGHEQYV. The CDR3 nucleotides read TGTGCCAGCAGGGGGACTAGCGGGGGCCACGAGCAGTACGTC. The gene calls are TRBV6-5 and TRBJ2-7; 14 nucleotides line up with TRBD2. Germline V gene lookup returns CDR1 MNHEY and CDR2 SVGAGI. V trimming: 6 bases; J trimming: 5 bases; junction bases outside the gene matches: 3. There are 14 residues in the CDR3.

The chain uses TRBV27 and TRBJ2-2, with TRBD2 matching over 12 bases. The germline gives CDR1 MNHEY, CDR2 SMNVEV (reference sequence). With 4 bases clipped from V and 7 bases from J, the junction kept 13 bases outside the gene matches. This CDR3 contains 18 residues. The CDR3 region is CASSSLAGGMISLGELFF. The CDR3 nucleotides read TGTGCCAGCAGTTCGCTAGCGGGGGGGATGATATCGCTCGGGGAGCTGTTTTTT.

This chain uses TRBV24-1 with TRBJ1-3; no definite D call. This CDR3 region has 17 residues. With 4 bases removed from V and 0 bases from J, the gap between germline ends came to 15 bases. Per germline, CDR1 KGHDR and CDR2 SFDVKD. In nucleotides, the CDR3 is TGTGCCACCAGTGACGTTGAAACAGAGCCCTCTGGAAACACCATATATTTT. Translating gives CATSDVETEPSGNTIYF.

V is TRBV25-1 and J is TRBJ2-1, with 8 nucleotides matching TRBD2. CDR1 is MGHDK, CDR2 SYGVNS, per germline. This CDR3 spans 16 amino acids. Unmatched junction bases numbered 7, after V lost 4 bases and J lost 2 bases. Here the CDR3 reads CASSVSRGGTYNEQFF. The CDR3 bases are TGTGCCAGCAGTGTTTCCCGGGGGGGAACCTACAATGAGCAGTTCTTC.

This clone came up once. The V gene is TRBV9, the J gene TRBJ1-2; no clear D. CDR1 is SGDLS and CDR2 is YYNGEE in the germline V gene. The CDR3 sequence is 14 residues long. V lost 0 bases, J lost 1 base, and 7 bases lay in between. In DNA, the CDR3 is TGTGCCAGCAGCGTAGGCGGGATTAACTATGGCTACACCTTC. Translating it yields CASSVGGINYGYTF. Full variable domain (outside the CDR3, taken from reference TRBV9 and TRBJ1-2): DSGVTQTPKHLITATGQRVTLRCSPRSGDLSVYWYQQSLDQGLQFLIQYYNGEERAKGNILERFSAQQFPDLHSELNLSSLELGDSALYFCASSVGGINYGYTFGSGTRLTVV.

This chain uses TRBV24-1 with TRBJ1-2; TRBD1 matches at 8 bases. V gave up 3 bases and J gave up 0 bases; unmatched junction bases: 5. The V gene's germline CDR1 is KGHDR and CDR2 SFDVKD. The CDR3 covers 16 residues. CDR3 sequence: CATSDTGTGSNYGYTF. CDR3 bases: TGTGCCACCAGTGATACCGGGACAGGTTCTAACTATGGCTACACCTTC.

This CDR3 reads CASSLAGGRAHGYTF. The CDR3 DNA reads as TGTGCCAGCAGCTTAGCGGGTGGCAGAGCGCATGGCTACACCTTC. V gene TRBV7-9 combines with J gene TRBJ1-2; no firm D call. The germline V gene has CDR1 SEHNR and CDR2 FQNEAQ (reference sequence). V lost 0 bases and J lost 6, with 14 bases in between. The CDR3 spans 15 residues.

The chain uses TRBV6-5 and TRBJ1-2; D not certain. The V and J ends lost 8 bases and 3 bases respectively, with 13 bases between them. This CDR3 spans 13 amino acids. CDR1 and CDR2 from the germline V gene are MNHEY and SVGAGI. The CDR3 here is CASLTTSDYGYTF. The CDR3 DNA is TGTGCCAGCCTAACGACGAGTGACTATGGCTACACCTTC.

V is TRBV4-2 and J is TRBJ2-1, with 9 positions matching TRBD2. Germline V gives CDR1 LGHNA, CDR2 YNFKEQ. With V trimmed by 0 bases and J by 0 bases, 6 bases remained unmatched. The CDR3 has 18 residues. CDR3 bases: TGTGCCAGCAGCCAAGATGCCGGTAGCGGGAGCTCCTACAATGAGCAGTTCTTC. It translates to CASSQDAGSGSSYNEQFF.

This chain links TRBV5-4 with TRBJ1-3; D is undetermined. V was pared by 4 bases and J by 3 bases, with 14 bases between. CDR3 length: 15 residues. Germline V CDR1 and CDR2: SGHNT, YYREEE (reference sequence). The CDR3 coding sequence is TGTGCCAGCAGCCGGGCCAACGCCGGTGGAAACACCATATATTTT. Its protein product is CASSRANAGGNTIYF.

V usage is TRBV28 and J usage is TRBJ1-3; 9 bases are a match to TRBD1. The CDR3 runs to 15 residues. V lost 10 bases to trimming and J lost 7 bases; unmatched junction nucleotides: 14. Looked up from germline, CDR1 is MDHEN and CDR2 is SYDVKM. The CDR3 protein is CAINKGRTGVNTIYF. The CDR3 coding sequence is TGTGCCATCAATAAGGGGAGGACAGGGGTCAACACCATATATTTT.

This chain uses TRBV29-1 with TRBJ2-1; 7 nucleotides line up with TRBD1. Germline values: CDR1 SQVTM, CDR2 ANQGSEA. Unmatched junction bases numbered 6, after V lost 7 bases and J lost 6 bases. This CDR3 spans 12 amino acids. In nucleotides, the CDR3 is TGCAGCGCAAAGACAGGGTTCAATGAGCAGTTCTTC. Amino acids: CSAKTGFNEQFF.